This TCR beta chain was documented in a study of breast tumors, draining lymph nodes, adjacent tissues. Study conclusions and caveats: Compared with basal-like, luminal-like tumors shared significantly more repertoire with nontumor tissue.

Germline lookup yields CDR1 SGHAT and CDR2 FQNNGV. The CDR3 has 12 amino acids. The ends lost 5 bases at V and 10 bases at J; junction bases unmatched: 5. One entry per CDR3 protein results from TCRdb running MiXCR on the multiplex PCR reads. The sample carries about 14,000 distinct CDR3 sequences, around 54% recorded once. Comment on this clonotype: Its antigen is not known.

Input material: tumor-adjacent breast tissue. The TCR comes from a female donor with breast cancer. Some clones in this sample may be carry-over from other donors' samples. This chain links TRBV11-2 with TRBJ2-1, with 7 bases fitting TRBD1. The CDR3: CASSPRDSEQFF. DNA for the CDR3: TGTGCCAGCAGCCCTCGGGACAGCGAGCAGTTCTTC.